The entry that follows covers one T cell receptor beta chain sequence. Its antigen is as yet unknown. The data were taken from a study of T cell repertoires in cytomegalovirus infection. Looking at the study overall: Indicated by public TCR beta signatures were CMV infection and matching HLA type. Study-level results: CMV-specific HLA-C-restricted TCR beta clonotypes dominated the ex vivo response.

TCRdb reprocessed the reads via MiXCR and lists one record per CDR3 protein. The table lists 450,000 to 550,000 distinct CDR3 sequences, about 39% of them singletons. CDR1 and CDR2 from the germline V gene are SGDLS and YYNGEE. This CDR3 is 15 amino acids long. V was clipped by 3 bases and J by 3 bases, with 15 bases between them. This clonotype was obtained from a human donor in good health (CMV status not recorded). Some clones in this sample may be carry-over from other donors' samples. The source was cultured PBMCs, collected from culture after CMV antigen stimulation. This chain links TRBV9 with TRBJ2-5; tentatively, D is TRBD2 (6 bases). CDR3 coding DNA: TGTGCCAGCAGCGGGTCCGGGGGATATAAAGAGACCCAGTACTTC. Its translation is CASSGSGGYKETQYF.